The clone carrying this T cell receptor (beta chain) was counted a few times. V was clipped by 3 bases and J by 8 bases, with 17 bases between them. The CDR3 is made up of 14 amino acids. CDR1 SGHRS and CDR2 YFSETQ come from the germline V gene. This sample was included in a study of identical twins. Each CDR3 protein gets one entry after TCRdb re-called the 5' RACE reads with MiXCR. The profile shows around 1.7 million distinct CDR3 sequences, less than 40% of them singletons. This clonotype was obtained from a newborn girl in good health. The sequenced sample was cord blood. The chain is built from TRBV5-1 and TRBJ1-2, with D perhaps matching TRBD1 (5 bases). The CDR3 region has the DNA TGCGCCAGCAGCTCCCCCCAGAGGTCAGGGGGCTACACCTTC. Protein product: CASSSPQRSGGYTF.